Presented here are 21 T cell receptor beta chains from one specimen sequenced in a study of T cells in Graves' hyperthyroidism and ophthalmopathy. RNA transcripts served as the template for amplifying TCR beta CDR3 regions. The HTBI primer set was used in a first-round RT-PCR of the TCR CDR3. From the multiplex PCR reads, TCRdb called clonotypes with MiXCR, one entry per CDR3 protein. The table records 650,000 to 800,000 distinct CDR3 sequences, about 45% of them present only once. The sequencing sample was made of peripheral blood or thyroid tissue (not recorded which). Receptor source: an adult man with Graves' disease, either hyperthyroidism or ophthalmopathy (not recorded which).

The chain employs TRBV25-1 and TRBJ1-4; weak D call: TRBD1 (5 bases). With 1 base removed from V and 3 bases from J, the gap between germline ends came to 18 bases. The length of the CDR3 is 18 residues. Germline loops: CDR1 MGHDK, CDR2 SYGVNS. As DNA, the CDR3 is TGTGCCAGCAGTGAATCTTGGGGGAGGAGGACTCCTAATGAAAAACTGTTTTTT. Encoded protein: CASSESWGRRTPNEKLFF. Full variable domain (remainder filled in from reference TRBV25-1 and TRBJ1-4): EADIYQTPRYLVIGTGKKITLECSQTMGHDKMYWYQQDPGMELHLIHYSYGVNSTEKGDLSSESTVSRIRTEHFPLTLESARPSHTSQYLCASSESWGRRTPNEKLFFGSGTQLSVL.

V usage is TRBV10-3 and J usage is TRBJ2-7; D unresolved. CDR1 is ENHRY, CDR2 SYGVKD, per germline. The CDR3 contains 11 residues. The germline V and J ends were trimmed by 1 base and 6 bases, with 4 bases remaining between them. CDR3 in DNA: TGTGCCATCAGTGAGTTCATCGAGCAGTACTTC. Translating gives CAISEFIEQYF.

The rearrangement uses TRBV7-2 and TRBJ1-1; D gene unclear. V shed 5 bases and J shed 1 base, with 17 bases lying between them. Germline CDR1 is SGHTA and CDR2 is FQGNSA. CDR3 size: 16 residues. The DNA of the CDR3 is TGTGCCAGCAGCCCACCCCGTGGCTGGCGGAACACTGAAGCTTTCTTT. It yields the protein CASSPPRGWRNTEAFF.

The rearrangement joins TRBV20-1 to TRBJ1-1; a possible D gene is TRBD1 (5 bases). V was cut by 0 bases and J by 1 base, with 9 bases left in between. The CDR3 extends over 14 amino acids. Germline values: CDR1 DFQATT, CDR2 SNEGSKA (reference sequence). Here the CDR3 reads CSARDWGRNTEAFF. DNA for the CDR3: TGCAGTGCTAGAGATTGGGGCAGGAACACTGAAGCTTTCTTT.

The J gene is TRBJ1-1, the V gene TRBV7-2; 10 bases line up with TRBD1. The V gene's germline CDR1 is SGHTA and CDR2 FQGNSA. This CDR3 spans 18 amino acids. The V segment lost 3 bases and the J segment 7 bases; nucleotides outside the gene matches: 17. CDR3 amino acids: CASSLASVRQGAQGEAFF. As DNA, the CDR3 is TGTGCCAGCAGCTTGGCCTCGGTACGACAGGGGGCTCAGGGTGAAGCTTTCTTT.

This clonotype was observed once. This chain connects TRBV24-1 to TRBJ2-5; 9 bases map to TRBD1. The germline CDR1 and CDR2 sequences are KGHDR and SFDVKD. CDR3 size: 13 residues. V shed 11 bases and J 5 bases; nucleotides not matched to a gene: 8. The DNA of the CDR3 is TGTGCCAGCCCTGCCGGGACAGGGGAGACCCAGTACTTC. It encodes CASPAGTGETQYF.

This clonotype was recorded at least ten times. J is TRBJ2-7 and V is TRBV19; the match to TRBD1 covers 8 bases. The CDR3 runs to 13 residues. CDR1 and CDR2 (germline): LNHDA, SQIVND (reference sequence). The ends lost 4 bases at V and 2 bases at J; junction bases unmatched: 1. The CDR3 DNA sequence: TGTGCCAGTAGTAGACAGGGGACCTACGAGCAGTACTTC. Protein product: CASSRQGTYEQYF.

As concerns this clonotype: Because the CDR3 is missing its conserved closing phenylalanine or tryptophan, this is likely a read error. It is unclear where the CDR3 begins or ends on the DNA, so no DNA is shown, and the CDR3 is as TCRdb lists it. The J gene is TRBJ1-2, the V gene TRBV29-1; the tabulated D call, TRBD1, remains unverified against the DNA. A total of 8 residues make up the CDR3, ends included. CDR1 and CDR2 from the germline V gene are SQVTM and ANQGSEA. CDR3 sequence reads: CSASGQGG.

J is TRBJ1-1 and V is TRBV2; possible D gene TRBD1, 6 bases. Germline-derived CDR1 and CDR2 are SNHLY and FYNNEI. The CDR3 is 14 residues long. V lost 1 base, J lost 13 bases, and 19 bases lay in between. The CDR3 DNA reads as TGTGCCAGCAGTGAAGAGTGGCAGGGGAATAGAGTTTTCTTT. This sequence encodes CASSEEWQGNRVFF.

The chain carries TRBV29-1 and TRBJ2-6, with D unclear. Trimming cost V 0 bases and J 1 base, with 10 bases left between them. The CDR3 length is 16 residues. Germline loops: CDR1 SQVTM, CDR2 ANQGSEA. The CDR3 coding sequence is TGCAGCGTTGAAGATCGGAAGGTGTCTGGGGCCAACGTCCTGACTTTC. Translated: CSVEDRKVSGANVLTF.

This clonotype was detected once. This rearrangement joins TRBV7-3 to TRBJ2-5; 15 nucleotides line up with TRBD2. Germline CDR1 SGHTA, CDR2 FQGTGA. The CDR3 sequence is 19 residues long. The V gene end was trimmed by 4 bases and the J gene end by 0 bases; junction bases not matched to a gene: 9. The CDR3 reads CASSSFWTSGRADQETQYF. Written as DNA, the CDR3 is TGTGCCAGCAGCTCGTTTTGGACTAGCGGGAGGGCCGACCAAGAGACCCAGTACTTC.

The chain has TRBV19 and TRBJ1-5; D gene unclear. The CDR3 length is 12 residues. With 4 bases removed from V and 14 bases from J, the gap between germline ends came to 15 bases. Germline-derived CDR1 and CDR2 are LNHDA and SQIVND (reference sequence). The CDR3 coding sequence is TGTGCCAGTAGTACGGGGTTCCAGGACGAGCATTTT. This gives the protein CASSTGFQDEHF.

This clonotype was seen just once. Germline is not matched at one junction end, which may reflect a read error. The rearrangement links TRBV7-9 to TRBJ1-1; possible D gene TRBD1, 6 bases. Germline V CDR1 and CDR2: SEHNR, FQNEAQ (reference sequence). CDR3 length: 15 residues. The CDR3 sequence: CASSPRRDTVLEAFF. The CDR3 bases are TGCGCCAGCAGCCCTCGCCGGGACACGGTGCTTGAAGCTTTCTTT.

This rearrangement joins TRBV29-1 to TRBJ2-7; tentatively, D is TRBD1 or TRBD2 (5 bases each). This CDR3 region has 12 residues. Germline values: CDR1 SQVTM, CDR2 ANQGSEA. Trimming took off 2 bases at V and 3 bases at J, with 8 bases between the two ends. DNA of the CDR3: TGCAGCGTTGAATATGGGGGCTACGAGCAGTACTTC. This sequence encodes CSVEYGGYEQYF.

This clonotype was picked up a small number of times. This rearrangement joins TRBV20-1 to TRBJ1-2; a possible D gene is TRBD1 (6 bases). V was cut by 0 bases and J by 2 bases, with 13 bases left in between. The CDR3 length is 15 residues. The V gene's germline CDR1 is DFQATT and CDR2 SNEGSKA (reference sequence). This CDR3 reads CSARDPGHGNYGYTF. The CDR3 DNA reads TGCAGTGCTAGAGATCCGGGACACGGAAACTATGGCTACACCTTC.

In its sample, this clonotype was seen once. The chain recombines TRBV7-9 with TRBJ1-1, with a possible D match to TRBD1 (5 bases). The CDR3 is made up of 16 amino acids. Germline CDR1 and CDR2: SEHNR and FQNEAQ (reference sequence). V lost 3 bases, J lost 7 bases, and 21 bases lay in between. The CDR3 nucleotides read TGTGCCAGCAGCTTCATGTCGGGGCCGGTACGGGGTGAAGCTTTCTTT. Translated, it gives CASSFMSGPVRGEAFF. The variable domain in full, completed from reference TRBV7-9 and TRBJ1-1, reads DTGVSQNPRHKITKRGQNVTFRCDPISEHNRLYWYRQTLGQGPEFLTYFQNEAQLEKSRLLSDRFSAERPKGSFSTLEIQRTEQGDSAMYLCASSFMSGPVRGEAFFGQGTRLTVV.

This chain joins TRBV25-1 and TRBJ1-2; the D gene is possibly TRBD1 (6 bases). This CDR3 comprises 15 residues. V was pared by 4 bases and J by 1 base, with 13 bases between. Germline values: CDR1 MGHDK, CDR2 SYGVNS. The CDR3 region has the DNA TGTGCCAGCAGTGGGGCCGGGGGACATAACTATGGCTACACCTTC. It yields the protein CASSGAGGHNYGYTF.

Many counts were recorded for this clonotype. V is TRBV7-9 and J is TRBJ2-7; D may be TRBD1 or TRBD2 (5 bases each). Trimming took off 5 bases at V and 3 bases at J, with 11 bases between the two ends. The CDR3 is made up of 13 amino acids. Germline CDR1 reads SEHNR; CDR2 reads FQNEAQ (reference sequence). The CDR3 spells CASSRRDGYEQYF. In DNA, the CDR3 is TGTGCCAGCAGCCGAAGGGACGGCTACGAGCAGTACTTC.

This clonotype was counted a few times. This chain uses TRBV7-6 with TRBJ1-2; D might be TRBD1 (5 bases). The germline V gene encodes CDR1 SGHVS and CDR2 FNYEAQ. V gave up 6 bases and J gave up 4 bases, with 9 bases separating them. The CDR3 is 12 residues long. The CDR3 DNA follows: TGTGCCAGCAGACCAGACAGCTATGGCTACACCTTC. Protein sequence: CASRPDSYGYTF.

As for this clonotype: Since a much larger clone is just one base distant, this may be a read error. CDR3 in amino acids: CASSLSAGGAGEKLFF. CDR3 bases: TGTGCCAGCAGCTTATCGGCAGGGGGCGCGGGTGAAAAACTGTTTTTT. The genes are TRBV7-2 and TRBJ1-4; 8 nucleotides align to TRBD1. CDR3 length: 16 residues. Losses at the gene ends were 2 bases for V and 7 bases for J; bases not matched to a gene: 9. Germline V gene sequence: CDR1 SGHTA, CDR2 FQGNSA.

A word on this clonotype: A junction end diverges from the germline sequence, so it may reflect a read error. The chain links TRBV5-4 to TRBJ2-5; D gene uncertain. The CDR3 consists of 12 residues. Germline lookup yields CDR1 SGHNT and CDR2 YYREEE (reference sequence). The CDR3 region is CASSLATETQHF. CDR3 bases: TGTGCCAGCAGCTTGGCCACAGAGACCCAGCACTTC.